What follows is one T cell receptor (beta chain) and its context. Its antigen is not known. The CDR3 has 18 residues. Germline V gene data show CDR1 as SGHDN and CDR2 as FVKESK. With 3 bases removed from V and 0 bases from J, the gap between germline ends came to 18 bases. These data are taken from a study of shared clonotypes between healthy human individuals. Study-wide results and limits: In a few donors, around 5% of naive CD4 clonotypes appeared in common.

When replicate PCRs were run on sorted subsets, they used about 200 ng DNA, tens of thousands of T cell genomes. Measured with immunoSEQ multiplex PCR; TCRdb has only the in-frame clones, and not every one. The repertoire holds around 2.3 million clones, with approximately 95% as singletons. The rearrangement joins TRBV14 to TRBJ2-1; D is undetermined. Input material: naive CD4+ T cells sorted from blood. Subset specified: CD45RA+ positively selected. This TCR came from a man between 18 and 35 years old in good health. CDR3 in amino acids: CASSQELKARSSYNEQFF. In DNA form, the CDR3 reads TGTGCCAGCAGCCAGGAGCTAAAGGCCAGGAGCTCCTACAATGAGCAGTTCTTC. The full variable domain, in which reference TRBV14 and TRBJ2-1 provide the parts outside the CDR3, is EAGVTQFPSHSVIEKGQTVTLRCDPISGHDNLYWYRRVMGKEIKFLLHFVKESKQDESGMPNNRFLAERTGGTYSTLKVQPAELEDSGVYFCASSQELKARSSYNEQFFGPGTRLTVL.